What follows are 26 T cell receptor beta chains derived from one specimen sequenced in a study of Ad26.COV2.S vaccination and SARS-CoV-2 variants. The repertoire was sequenced with immunoSEQ multiplex PCR; TCRdb's copy has only in-frame clones and lacks some. The repertoire holds approximately 480,000 clones, with around 90% as singletons. Treatment in this sample: around 19 received Ad26.COV2.S at low or high dose, single or two shots; 5 received placebo; per-sample allocation not given. Sampling took place 63 days after the first vaccine or placebo injection. The sample in question was peripheral blood, obtained in a trial of Ad26.COV2.S vaccine versus placebo. Source of these receptors: a person between 18 and 65 years old who received the Ad26.COV2.S COVID-19 vaccine or a placebo.

J is TRBJ2-1 and V is TRBV2, with D hard to call. This CDR3 is built from 15 residues. Per germline, CDR1 SNHLY and CDR2 FYNNEI. Trimming left V 6 bases short and J 0 bases short, with 12 bases between. The CDR3 here is CASRRGRSSYNEQFF. The DNA for the CDR3 is TGTGCCAGCAGACGTGGACGGAGCTCCTACAATGAGCAGTTCTTC. Full variable domain (remainder filled in from reference TRBV2 and TRBJ2-1): EPEVTQTPSHQVTQMGQEVILRCVPISNHLYFYWYRQILGQKVEFLVSFYNNEISEKSEIFDDQFSVERPDGSNFTLKIRSTKLEDSAMYFCASRRGRSSYNEQFFGPGTRLTVL.

As to this clone: The same CDR3 can be traced to other DNA sequences in this sample. The genes are TRBV7-9 and TRBJ2-7; D call uncertain. The CDR3 runs to 12 residues. Per the germline V gene, CDR1 is SEHNR and CDR2 is FQNEAQ (reference sequence). V gave up 1 base and J gave up 3 bases, with 4 bases separating them. This CDR3 is CASSLGDYEQYF. CDR3 bases: TGTGCCAGCAGCTTAGGTGACTACGAGCAGTACTTC.

The chain employs TRBV10-3 and TRBJ1-2; 10 bases align to TRBD1. The CDR3 is 12 amino acids. The ends lost 6 bases at V and 5 bases at J; junction bases unmatched: 0. CDR1 ENHRY and CDR2 SYGVKD come from the germline V gene. In DNA, the CDR3 is TGTGCCATCAGGGGACAGGGGTATGGCTACACCTTC. Protein: CAIRGQGYGYTF.

This clone showed up just once. This chain uses TRBV28 with TRBJ2-5; no definite D call. This CDR3 has 14 residues. Deletions cut 5 bases from V and 2 bases from J, with 12 bases between. Per the germline V gene, CDR1 is MDHEN and CDR2 is SYDVKM. The chain's CDR3 is CASSLSIPQETQYF. The CDR3 DNA follows: TGTGCCAGCAGTCTCTCGATCCCTCAAGAGACCCAGTACTTC.

The genes are TRBV30 and TRBJ2-7; 10 bases fit TRBD2. CDR3 length: 20 amino acids. Germline V lookup: CDR1 GTSNPN, CDR2 SVGIG (reference sequence). Germline trimming cut 1 base from V and 5 bases from J; bases unmatched to any gene: 23. The CDR3: CAWSGGRGQAPSGRHDEQYF. The CDR3 bases are TGTGCCTGGAGTGGGGGTCGGGGACAGGCTCCTAGCGGGAGACACGACGAGCAGTACTTC.

This sequence joins TRBV7-8 and TRBJ1-1; D may be TRBD1 (5 bases). The CDR3 is made up of 13 amino acids. Germline CDR1 and CDR2: SGHVS and FQNEAQ. Trimming cost V 1 base and J 3 bases, with 6 bases left between them. The CDR3 is CASSLVRDTEAFF. The DNA of the CDR3 is TGTGCCAGCAGCTTAGTCAGGGACACTGAAGCTTTCTTT.

The rearrangement joins TRBV6-5 to TRBJ2-7; D possibly corresponds to TRBD2 (6 bases). Germline values: CDR1 MNHEY, CDR2 SVGAGI. CDR3 length: 16 residues. Trimming removed 1 base at V and 1 base at J, with 14 bases between. CDR3 nucleotides: TGTGCCAGCAGTTACTTTCGACGGGGGATATCCTACGAGCAGTACTTC. This translates into CASSYFRRGISYEQYF.

The chain employs TRBV7-2 and TRBJ2-4; D might be TRBD1 (6 bases). This CDR3 region has 15 residues. In germline, CDR1 is SGHTA, CDR2 FQGNSA. Trimming removed 1 base at V and 0 bases at J, with 7 bases between. CDR3 residues: CASSLVGGAKNIQYF. CDR3 nucleotide sequence: TGTGCCAGCAGCTTAGTAGGGGGAGCCAAAAACATTCAGTACTTC.

The V gene is TRBV10-3, the J gene TRBJ2-1, with 7 bases lining up with TRBD2. Germline CDR1 ENHRY, CDR2 SYGVKD. V was clipped by 2 bases and J by 9 bases; unmatched bases: 10. The CDR3 extends over 15 amino acids. CDR3 in DNA: TGTGCCATCAGTGAGGCGGCGGGAGTAAGGATTGAGCAGTTCTTC. It encodes CAISEAAGVRIEQFF.

The rearrangement uses TRBV28 and TRBJ1-5; D may be TRBD1 (5 bases). V was shortened by 2 bases and J by 7 bases, with 15 bases between the two germline ends. CDR3 length equals 15 residues. Germline CDR1 is MDHEN and CDR2 is SYDVKM. CDR3 in DNA: TGTGCCAGCAGTTTAGATGGTCAGGGAGGACAGCCCCAGCATTTT. Residues: CASSLDGQGGQPQHF.

The chain couples TRBV27 to TRBJ1-5; D gene unclear. V was cut by 4 bases and J by 4 bases, with 14 bases left in between. The germline gives CDR1 MNHEY, CDR2 SMNVEV (reference sequence). The CDR3 extends over 15 amino acids. CDR3 nucleotides: TGTGCCAGCAGTTCAGACCGGGGTTGGAATCAGCCCCAGCATTTT. Translating it yields CASSSDRGWNQPQHF.

This chain joins TRBV7-6 and TRBJ2-3, with 8 bases that match TRBD1. The CDR3 is 20 residues long. Germline values: CDR1 SGHVS, CDR2 FNYEAQ. V lost 5 bases and J lost 2; bases outside the gene matches: 21. CDR3 coding DNA: TGTGCCAGCAGCGTAATACCCCAGGGGGCTTTTGGAGGGTTCACAGATACGCAGTATTTT. It yields the protein CASSVIPQGAFGGFTDTQYF. Based on the CDR3 plus reference TRBV7-6 and TRBJ2-3, the full variable domain is GAGVSQSPRYKVTKRGQDVALRCDPISGHVSLYWYRQALGQGPEFLTYFNYEAQQDKSGLPNDRFSAERPEGSISTLTIQRTEQRDSAMYRCASSVIPQGAFGGFTDTQYFGPGTRLTVL.

The CDR3: CASSYGLGLVYEQYF. In DNA form, the CDR3 reads TGTGCCAGCAGTTACGGGTTAGGATTGGTTTACGAGCAGTACTTC. J is TRBJ2-7 and V is TRBV6-2 or TRBV6-3; D call uncertain. Trimming shortened V by 2 bases and J by 4 bases, and 15 bases separated the two germline ends. There are 15 residues in the CDR3. The germline V gene encodes CDR1 MNHEY and CDR2 SVGEGT.

In this sample, this clone turned up a few times. The genes are TRBV7-9 and TRBJ2-3; D unclear. CDR1 SEHNR and CDR2 FQNEAQ come from the germline V gene (reference sequence). The CDR3 is 13 residues long. Trimming shortened V by 4 bases and J by 2 bases, and 7 bases separated the two germline ends. The chain's CDR3 is CASSSPTTDTQYF. The CDR3, as DNA: TGTGCCAGCAGCTCCCCGACCACAGATACGCAGTATTTT.

This clone has a handful of counts. The rearrangement uses TRBV28 and TRBJ1-2, with D hard to call. The germline V gene has CDR1 MDHEN and CDR2 SYDVKM. Trimming removed 5 bases at V and 2 bases at J, with 15 bases between. The length of the CDR3 is 15 residues. The CDR3 here is CASSLRPDVNYGYTF. The CDR3 bases are TGTGCCAGCAGTCTTCGACCGGACGTGAACTATGGCTACACCTTC.

The V call is TRBV29-1, the J call TRBJ2-1; TRBD2 agrees at 16 bases. Germline V lookup: CDR1 SQVTM, CDR2 ANQGSEA. The CDR3 runs to 16 residues. V trimming: 5 bases; J trimming: 4 bases; junction bases outside the gene matches: 5. CDR3 amino acids: CSVPPGLAGGYNEQFF. The CDR3 DNA reads as TGCAGCGTTCCTCCGGGACTAGCGGGAGGGTACAATGAGCAGTTCTTC.

The chain links TRBV10-1 to TRBJ1-5; 7 bases agree with TRBD1. V was clipped by 2 bases and J by 3 bases; unmatched bases: 7. The CDR3 is 16 residues long. Germline loops: CDR1 WNHNN, CDR2 SYGVQD (reference sequence). The CDR3 bases are TGCGCCAGCAGTGAGAGGGTAGGGACAGACAATCAGCCCCAGCATTTT. Protein sequence: CASSERVGTDNQPQHF.

This clone has just a few counts. The DNA for the CDR3 is TGTGCCAGCAGCCAGTTCACAAGCGGTGCCTCCTATAATTCACCCCTCCACTTT. Protein product: CASSQFTSGASYNSPLHF. The chain recombines TRBV3-1 (or the pseudogene TRBV3-2) with TRBJ1-6; D call uncertain. Germline CDR1 and CDR2: LGHDT and YNNKEL (reference sequence). This CDR3 contains 18 residues. V lost 3 bases, J lost 0 bases, and 15 bases lay in between.

V is TRBV7-2 and J is TRBJ2-7; D is undetermined. Germline loops: CDR1 SGHTA, CDR2 FQGNSA. CDR3 length: 13 residues. Trimming stripped 2 bases from V and 2 bases from J, with 7 bases between. The CDR3 spells CASSLSRTYEQYF. CDR3 nucleotide sequence: TGTGCCAGCAGCTTATCTAGGACCTACGAGCAGTACTTC.

A few counts support this clone. The rearrangement uses TRBV15 and TRBJ1-2; possibly TRBD1 for D (5 bases). Germline V gene sequence: CDR1 LNHNV, CDR2 YYDKDF (reference sequence). There are 14 residues in the CDR3. V was pared by 7 bases and J by 2 bases, with 14 bases between. The CDR3 reads CATTIGGRNYGYTF. In DNA form, the CDR3 reads TGTGCCACCACCATCGGGGGACGCAACTATGGCTACACCTTC.

J is TRBJ1-4 and V is TRBV19; tentatively, D is TRBD1 (5 bases). Germline V gene sequence: CDR1 LNHDA, CDR2 SQIVND (reference sequence). V was cut by 1 base and J by 0 bases, with 6 bases left in between. CDR3 length equals 15 residues. The CDR3 DNA reads as TGTGCCAGTAGTATAGTGACAGCAACTAATGAAAAACTGTTTTTT. Translation: CASSIVTATNEKLFF.

This chain joins TRBV29-1 and TRBJ2-6; D unresolved. V was clipped by 4 bases and J by 4 bases, with 20 bases between them. This CDR3 has 17 amino acids. CDR1 and CDR2 from the germline V gene are SQVTM and ANQGSEA. The CDR3 sequence is CSVVSAGLHRGANVLTF. In nucleotides, the CDR3 is TGCAGCGTTGTCTCTGCCGGGTTACACCGAGGGGCCAACGTCCTGACTTTC.

The V and J genes are TRBV5-1 and TRBJ2-2; 7 bases are shared with TRBD1. The CDR3 runs to 13 residues. Germline CDR1 is SGHRS and CDR2 is YFSETQ. The trim removed 3 bases at V and 6 bases at J, leaving 2 bases unmatched. DNA for the CDR3: TGCGCCAGCAGCTCTCAGGGGGCCGGGGAGCTGTTTTTT. This codes for CASSSQGAGELFF.

The chain combines TRBV7-9 with TRBJ2-7, with D maybe TRBD1 (5 bases). The CDR3 consists of 16 residues. V lost 5 bases, J lost 2 bases, and 19 bases lay in between. The germline CDR1 and CDR2 sequences are SEHNR and FQNEAQ (reference sequence). The CDR3 region is CASSTPLQGPPYEQYF. In nucleotides, the CDR3 is TGTGCCAGCAGCACACCCCTCCAGGGTCCCCCCTACGAGCAGTACTTC.

The chain joins TRBV5-1 to TRBJ2-3; 9 bases align to TRBD2. The CDR3 is 19 residues long. J was trimmed by 2 bases and V by 4 bases; bases with no gene match: 17. Germline CDR1 reads SGHRS; CDR2 reads YFSETQ. The CDR3, as DNA: TGCGCCAGCAGCAGAGCGGGAGGTTCCCGAGGGTTCCCCACAGATACGCAGTATTTT. It specifies CASSRAGGSRGFPTDTQYF.

This chain joins TRBV7-3 and TRBJ1-6; D is perhaps TRBD1 (6 bases). Germline CDR1 is SGHTA and CDR2 is FQGTGA. The CDR3 runs to 14 residues. V lost 3 bases to trimming and J lost 7 bases, with 10 bases between them. The CDR3 region has the DNA TGTGCCAGCAGCTTTCGGGACAAAAATTCACCCCTCCACTTT. As protein: CASSFRDKNSPLHF.